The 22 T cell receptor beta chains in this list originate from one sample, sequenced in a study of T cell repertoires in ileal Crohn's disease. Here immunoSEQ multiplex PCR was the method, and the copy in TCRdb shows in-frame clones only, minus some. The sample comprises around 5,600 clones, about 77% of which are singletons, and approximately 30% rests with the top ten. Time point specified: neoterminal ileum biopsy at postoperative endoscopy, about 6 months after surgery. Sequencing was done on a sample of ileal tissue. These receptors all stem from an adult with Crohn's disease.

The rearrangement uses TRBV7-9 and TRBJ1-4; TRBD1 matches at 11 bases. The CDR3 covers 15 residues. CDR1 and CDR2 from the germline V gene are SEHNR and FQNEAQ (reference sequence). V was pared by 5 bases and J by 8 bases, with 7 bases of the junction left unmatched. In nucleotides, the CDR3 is TGTGCCAGCAGCAGGCGGACAGGGGGCCGAGAAAAACTGTTTTTT. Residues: CASSRRTGGREKLFF.

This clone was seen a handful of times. CDR3 DNA: TGTGCCAGCAGCGTAGTGGGGACACCTCACACAGATACGCAGTATTTT. Translating it yields CASSVVGTPHTDTQYF. The rearrangement links TRBV9 to TRBJ2-3; D perhaps matches TRBD1 (6 bases). In germline, CDR1 is SGDLS, CDR2 YYNGEE. Trimming cost V 0 bases and J 2 bases, with 13 bases left between them. The CDR3 consists of 16 residues.

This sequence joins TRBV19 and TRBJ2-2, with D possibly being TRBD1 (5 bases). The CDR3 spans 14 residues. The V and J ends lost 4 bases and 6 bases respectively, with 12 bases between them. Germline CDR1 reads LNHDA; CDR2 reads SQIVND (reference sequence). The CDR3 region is CASSTQGSAGELFF. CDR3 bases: TGTGCCAGTAGTACCCAGGGATCCGCCGGGGAGCTGTTTTTT.

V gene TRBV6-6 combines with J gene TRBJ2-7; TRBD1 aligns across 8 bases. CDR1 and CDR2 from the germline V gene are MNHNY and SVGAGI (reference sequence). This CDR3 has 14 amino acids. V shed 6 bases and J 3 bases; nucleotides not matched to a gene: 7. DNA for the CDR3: TGTGCCAGCAGAAGAGGACAGGGCGTCTACGAGCAGTACTTC. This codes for CASRRGQGVYEQYF.

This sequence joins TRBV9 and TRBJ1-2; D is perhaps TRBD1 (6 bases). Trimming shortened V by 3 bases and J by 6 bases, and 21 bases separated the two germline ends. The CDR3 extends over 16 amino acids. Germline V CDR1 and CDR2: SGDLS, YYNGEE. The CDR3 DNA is TGTGCCAGCAGCGCGCTCGTCGCGGGGGGCAGCGATGGCTACACCTTC. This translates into CASSALVAGGSDGYTF.

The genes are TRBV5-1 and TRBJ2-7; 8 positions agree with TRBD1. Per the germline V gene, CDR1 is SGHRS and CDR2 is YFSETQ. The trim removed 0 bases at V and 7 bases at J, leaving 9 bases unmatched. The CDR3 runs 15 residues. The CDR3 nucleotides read TGCGCCAGCAGCTTGGAGACAGGGGCCGACGTGGAGCAGTACTTC. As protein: CASSLETGADVEQYF.

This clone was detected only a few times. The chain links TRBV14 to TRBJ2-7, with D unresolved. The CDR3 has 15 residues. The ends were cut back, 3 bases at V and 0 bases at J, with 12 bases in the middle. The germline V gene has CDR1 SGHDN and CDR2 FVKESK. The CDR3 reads CASSQERKSSYEQYF. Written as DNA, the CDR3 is TGTGCCAGCAGCCAGGAAAGGAAGAGCTCCTACGAGCAGTACTTC.

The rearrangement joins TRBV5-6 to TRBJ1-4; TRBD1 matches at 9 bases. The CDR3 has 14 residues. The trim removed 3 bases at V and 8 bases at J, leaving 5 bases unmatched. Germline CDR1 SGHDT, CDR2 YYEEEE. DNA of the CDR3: TGTGCCAGCAGCTCGATGACAGGGGGGGAAAAACTGTTTTTT. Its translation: CASSSMTGGEKLFF.

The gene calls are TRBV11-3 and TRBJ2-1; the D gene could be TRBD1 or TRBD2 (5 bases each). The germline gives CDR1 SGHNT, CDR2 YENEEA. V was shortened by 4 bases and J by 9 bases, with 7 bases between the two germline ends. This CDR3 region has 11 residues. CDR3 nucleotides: TGTGCCAGCAGCTCCGGGACTGAGCAGTTCTTC. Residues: CASSSGTEQFF. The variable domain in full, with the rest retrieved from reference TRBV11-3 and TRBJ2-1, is EAGVVQSPRYKIIEKKQPVAFWCNPISGHNTLYWYLQNLGQGPELLIRYENEEAVDDSQLPKDRFSAERLKGVDSTLKIQPAELGDSAVYLCASSSGTEQFFGPGTRLTVL.

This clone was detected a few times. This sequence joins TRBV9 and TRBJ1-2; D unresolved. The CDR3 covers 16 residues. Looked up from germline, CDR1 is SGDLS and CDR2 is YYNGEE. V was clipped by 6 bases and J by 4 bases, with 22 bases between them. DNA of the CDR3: TGTGCCAGCACCCCAGAGTGGGCCAACCCTTCCTATGGCTACACCTTC. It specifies CASTPEWANPSYGYTF.

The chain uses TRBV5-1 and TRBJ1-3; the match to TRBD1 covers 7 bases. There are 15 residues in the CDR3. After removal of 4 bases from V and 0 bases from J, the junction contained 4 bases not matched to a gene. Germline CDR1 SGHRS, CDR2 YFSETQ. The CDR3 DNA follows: TGCGCCAGCAGCATCGACAGGGCCTCTGGAAACACCATATATTTT. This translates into CASSIDRASGNTIYF.

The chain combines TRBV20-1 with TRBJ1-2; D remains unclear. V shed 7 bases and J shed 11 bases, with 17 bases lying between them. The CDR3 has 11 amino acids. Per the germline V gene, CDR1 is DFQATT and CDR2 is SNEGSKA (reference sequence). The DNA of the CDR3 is TGCAGTGGTTACGCTGCCCTTAGGTACACCTTC. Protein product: CSGYAALRYTF.

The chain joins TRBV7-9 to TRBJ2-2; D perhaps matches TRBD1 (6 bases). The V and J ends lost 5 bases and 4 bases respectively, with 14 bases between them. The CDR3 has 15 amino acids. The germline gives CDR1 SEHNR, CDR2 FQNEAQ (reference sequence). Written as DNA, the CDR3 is TGTGCCAGCAGCCTCGAGGGGGTCGCCACCGGGGAGCTGTTTTTT. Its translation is CASSLEGVATGELFF.

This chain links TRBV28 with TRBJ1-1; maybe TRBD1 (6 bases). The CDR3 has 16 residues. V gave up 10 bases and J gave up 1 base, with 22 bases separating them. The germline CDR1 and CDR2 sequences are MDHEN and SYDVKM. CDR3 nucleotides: TGTGCCATCAATCAACCGGGGGGGCACGCGAACACTGAAGCTTTCTTT. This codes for CAINQPGGHANTEAFF. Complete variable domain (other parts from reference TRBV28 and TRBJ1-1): DVKVTQSSRYLVKRTGEKVFLECVQDMDHENMFWYRQDPGLGLRLIYFSYDVKMKEKGDIPEGYSVSREKKERFSLILESASTNQTSMYLCAINQPGGHANTEAFFGQGTRLTVV.

Here the CDR3 DNA reads TGTGCCAGCAGATTCCGGTCGGAGAACACTGAAGCTTTCTTT. Translation: CASRFRSENTEAFF. The V call is TRBV6-6, the J call TRBJ1-1; D is unresolved. V was clipped by 6 bases and J by 1 base, with 12 bases between them. This CDR3 spans 14 amino acids. The V gene's germline CDR1 is MNHNY and CDR2 SVGAGI (reference sequence).

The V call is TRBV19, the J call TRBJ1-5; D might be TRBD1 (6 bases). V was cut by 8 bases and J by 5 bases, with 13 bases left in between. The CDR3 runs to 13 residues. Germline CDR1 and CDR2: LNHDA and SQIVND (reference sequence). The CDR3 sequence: CASGGTPDQPQHF. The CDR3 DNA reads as TGTGCCAGTGGAGGGACACCCGATCAGCCCCAGCATTTT.

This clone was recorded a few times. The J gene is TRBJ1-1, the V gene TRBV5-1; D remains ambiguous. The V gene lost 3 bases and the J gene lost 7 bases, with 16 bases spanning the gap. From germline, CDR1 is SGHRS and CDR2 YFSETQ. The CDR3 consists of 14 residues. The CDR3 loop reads CASSSQGNWGEAFF. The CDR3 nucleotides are TGCGCCAGCAGCTCTCAAGGCAATTGGGGTGAAGCTTTCTTT. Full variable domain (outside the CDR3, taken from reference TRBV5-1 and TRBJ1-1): KAGVTQTPRYLIKTRGQQVTLSCSPISGHRSVSWYQQTPGQGLQFLFEYFSETQRNKGNFPGRFSGRQFSNSRSEMNVSTLELGDSALYLCASSSQGNWGEAFFGQGTRLTVV.

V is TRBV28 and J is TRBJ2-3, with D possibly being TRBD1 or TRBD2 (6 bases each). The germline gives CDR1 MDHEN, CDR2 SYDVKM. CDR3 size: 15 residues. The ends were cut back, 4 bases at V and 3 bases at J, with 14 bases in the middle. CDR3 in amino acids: CASSSRGRGTDTQYF. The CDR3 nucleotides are TGTGCCAGCAGTTCCCGGGGGCGGGGTACAGATACGCAGTATTTT.

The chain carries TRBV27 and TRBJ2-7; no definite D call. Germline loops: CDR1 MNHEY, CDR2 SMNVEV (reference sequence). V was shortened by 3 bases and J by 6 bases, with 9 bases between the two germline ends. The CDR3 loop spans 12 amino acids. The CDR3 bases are TGTGCCAGCAGTTTGCCCCCTGGCGAGCAGTACTTC. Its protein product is CASSLPPGEQYF.

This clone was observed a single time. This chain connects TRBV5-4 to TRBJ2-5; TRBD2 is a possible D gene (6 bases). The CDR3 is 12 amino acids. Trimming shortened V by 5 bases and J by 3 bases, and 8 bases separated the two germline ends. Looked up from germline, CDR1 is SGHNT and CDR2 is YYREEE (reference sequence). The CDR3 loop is CASSKREETQYF. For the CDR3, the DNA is TGTGCCAGCAGTAAGCGGGAAGAGACCCAGTACTTC.

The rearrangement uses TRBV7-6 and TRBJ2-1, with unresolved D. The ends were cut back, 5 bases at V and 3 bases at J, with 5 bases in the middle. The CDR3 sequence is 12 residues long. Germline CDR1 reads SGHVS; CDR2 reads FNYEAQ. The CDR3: CASSANYNEQFF. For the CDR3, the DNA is TGTGCCAGCAGCGCCAACTACAATGAGCAGTTCTTC.

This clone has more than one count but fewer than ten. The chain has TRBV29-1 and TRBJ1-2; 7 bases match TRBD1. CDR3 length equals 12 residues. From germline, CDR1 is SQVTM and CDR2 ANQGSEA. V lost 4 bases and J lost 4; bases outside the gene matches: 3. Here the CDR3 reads CSVVGTAYGYTF. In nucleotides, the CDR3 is TGCAGCGTTGTGGGGACAGCCTATGGCTACACCTTC.